The clone carrying this T cell receptor beta chain appeared a few times. The antigen is undetermined. TCR cDNA, made by 5'RACE template switching, carried an added universal primer site and UMIs. TCRdb re-called the 5' RACE reads with MiXCR, one entry per CDR3 protein. This table holds hundreds of thousands of distinct CDR3 sequences, about 19% found once. The sample originates from a study of T cells after yellow fever vaccination. Study-level findings and limits: The booster saw the reappearance of most primary-vaccination clones (approximately 97% CD4, 80% to 90% CD8).

Germline values: CDR1 DFQATT, CDR2 SNEGSKA (reference sequence). Trimming took 5 bases from V and 5 from J; bases not matched to a gene: 10. This CDR3 is 14 amino acids long. The genes are TRBV20-1 and TRBJ2-5, with 8 bases lining up with TRBD2. The source is a man aged 25-45 years who received the YFV17D yellow fever vaccine. The input for sequencing was PBMCs, taken 15 days after the yellow fever booster vaccination. CDR3 loop: CSAAGTRLGETQYF. The CDR3 DNA follows: TGCAGTGCTGCCGGGACTAGATTGGGTGAGACCCAGTACTTC.